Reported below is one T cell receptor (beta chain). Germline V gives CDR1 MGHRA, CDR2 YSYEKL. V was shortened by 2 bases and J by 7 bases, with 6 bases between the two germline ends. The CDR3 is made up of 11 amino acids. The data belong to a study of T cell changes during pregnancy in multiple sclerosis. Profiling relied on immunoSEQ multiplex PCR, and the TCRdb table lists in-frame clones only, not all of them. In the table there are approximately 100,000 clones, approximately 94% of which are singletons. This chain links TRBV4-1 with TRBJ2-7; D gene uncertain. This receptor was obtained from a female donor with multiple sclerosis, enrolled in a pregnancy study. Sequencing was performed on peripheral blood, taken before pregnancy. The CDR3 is CASSQLREQYF. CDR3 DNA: TGCGCCAGCAGCCAACTCAGGGAGCAGTACTTC.